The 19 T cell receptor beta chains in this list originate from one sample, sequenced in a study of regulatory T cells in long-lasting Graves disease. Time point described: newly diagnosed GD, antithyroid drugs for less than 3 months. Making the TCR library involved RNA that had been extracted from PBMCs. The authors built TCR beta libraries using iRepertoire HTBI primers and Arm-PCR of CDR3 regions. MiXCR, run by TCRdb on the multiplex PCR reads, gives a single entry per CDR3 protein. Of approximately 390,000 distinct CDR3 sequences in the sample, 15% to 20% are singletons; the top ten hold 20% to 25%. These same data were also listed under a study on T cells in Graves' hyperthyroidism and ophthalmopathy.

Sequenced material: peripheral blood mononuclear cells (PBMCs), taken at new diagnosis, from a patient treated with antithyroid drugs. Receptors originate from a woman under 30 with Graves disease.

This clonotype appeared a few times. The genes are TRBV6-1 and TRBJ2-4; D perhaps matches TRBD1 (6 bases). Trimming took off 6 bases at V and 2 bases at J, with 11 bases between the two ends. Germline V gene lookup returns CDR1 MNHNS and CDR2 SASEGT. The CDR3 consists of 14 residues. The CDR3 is CASRSGEPKNIQYF. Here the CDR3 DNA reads TGTGCCAGCAGGTCAGGGGAACCCAAAAACATTCAGTACTTC.

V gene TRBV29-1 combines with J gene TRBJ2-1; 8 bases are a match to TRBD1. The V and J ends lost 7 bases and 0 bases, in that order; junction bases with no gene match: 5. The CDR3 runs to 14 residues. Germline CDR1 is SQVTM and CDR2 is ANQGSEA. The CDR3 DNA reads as TGCAGCGCCGCTGACAGGGGCTCCTACAATGAGCAGTTCTTC. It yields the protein CSAADRGSYNEQFF.

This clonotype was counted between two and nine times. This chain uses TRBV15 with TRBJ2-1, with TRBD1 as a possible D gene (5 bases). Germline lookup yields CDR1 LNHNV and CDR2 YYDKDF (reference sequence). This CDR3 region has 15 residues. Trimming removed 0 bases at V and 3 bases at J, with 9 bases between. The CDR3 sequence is CATSRDRGSYNEQFF. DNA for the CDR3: TGTGCCACCAGCAGAGATAGGGGTAGCTACAATGAGCAGTTCTTC.

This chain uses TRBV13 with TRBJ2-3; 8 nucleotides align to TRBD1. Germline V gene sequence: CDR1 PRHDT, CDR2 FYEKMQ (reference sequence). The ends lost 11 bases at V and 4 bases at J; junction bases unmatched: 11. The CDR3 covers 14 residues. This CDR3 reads CAGRSTGDADTQYF. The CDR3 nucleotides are TGTGCCGGCCGCTCGACAGGGGATGCAGATACGCAGTATTTT.

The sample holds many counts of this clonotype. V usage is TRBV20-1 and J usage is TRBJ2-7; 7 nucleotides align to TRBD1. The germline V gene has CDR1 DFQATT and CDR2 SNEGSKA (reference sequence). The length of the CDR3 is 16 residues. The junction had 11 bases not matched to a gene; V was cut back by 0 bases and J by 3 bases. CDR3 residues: CSARDLLAGGVYEQYF. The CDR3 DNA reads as TGCAGTGCTAGAGATCTCTTGGCAGGGGGAGTCTACGAGCAGTACTTC.

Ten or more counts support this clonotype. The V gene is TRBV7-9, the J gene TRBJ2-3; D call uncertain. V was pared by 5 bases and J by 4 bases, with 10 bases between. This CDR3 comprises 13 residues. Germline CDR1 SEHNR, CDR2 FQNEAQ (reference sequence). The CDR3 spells CASSLKQADTQYF. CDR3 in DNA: TGTGCCAGCAGCCTTAAGCAAGCAGATACGCAGTATTTT.

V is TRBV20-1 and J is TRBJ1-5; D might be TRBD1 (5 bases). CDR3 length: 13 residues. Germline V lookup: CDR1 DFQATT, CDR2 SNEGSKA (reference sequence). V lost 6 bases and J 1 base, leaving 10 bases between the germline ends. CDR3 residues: CSAWGESNQPQHF. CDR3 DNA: TGCAGTGCCTGGGGGGAGAGCAATCAGCCCCAGCATTTT.

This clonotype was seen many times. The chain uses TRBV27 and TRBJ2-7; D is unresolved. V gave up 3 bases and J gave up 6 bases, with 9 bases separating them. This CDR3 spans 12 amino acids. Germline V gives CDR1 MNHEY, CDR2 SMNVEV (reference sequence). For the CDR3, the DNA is TGTGCCAGCAGTTTCGGGCCAAGCGAGCAGTACTTC. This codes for CASSFGPSEQYF.

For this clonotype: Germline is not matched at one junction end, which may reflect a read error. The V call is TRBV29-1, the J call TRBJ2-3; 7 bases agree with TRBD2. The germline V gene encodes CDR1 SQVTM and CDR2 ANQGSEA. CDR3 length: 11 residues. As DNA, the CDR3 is TGTTTGGCGGGGGATGTGAATACGCAGTATTTT. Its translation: CLAGDVNTQYF.

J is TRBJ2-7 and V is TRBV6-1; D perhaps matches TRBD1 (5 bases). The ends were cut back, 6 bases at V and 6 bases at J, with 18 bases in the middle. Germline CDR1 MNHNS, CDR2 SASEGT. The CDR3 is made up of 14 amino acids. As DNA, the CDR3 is TGTGCCAGCAGCTTCCCTGGGGCGGCCCGCGAGCAGTACTTC. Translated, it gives CASSFPGAAREQYF.

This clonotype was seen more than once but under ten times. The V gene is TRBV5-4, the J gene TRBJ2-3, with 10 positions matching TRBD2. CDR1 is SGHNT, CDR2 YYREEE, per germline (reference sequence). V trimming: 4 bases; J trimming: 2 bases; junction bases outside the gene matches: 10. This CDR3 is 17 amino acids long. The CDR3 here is CASSHGASGGLTDTQYF. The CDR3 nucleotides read TGTGCCAGCAGCCACGGGGCTAGCGGGGGACTCACAGATACGCAGTATTTT.

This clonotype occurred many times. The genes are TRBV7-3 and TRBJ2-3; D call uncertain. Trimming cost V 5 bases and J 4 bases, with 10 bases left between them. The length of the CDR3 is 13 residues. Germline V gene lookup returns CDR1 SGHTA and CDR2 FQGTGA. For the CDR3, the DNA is TGTGCCAGCAGCCCTTTAGCAGCAGATACGCAGTATTTT. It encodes CASSPLAADTQYF.

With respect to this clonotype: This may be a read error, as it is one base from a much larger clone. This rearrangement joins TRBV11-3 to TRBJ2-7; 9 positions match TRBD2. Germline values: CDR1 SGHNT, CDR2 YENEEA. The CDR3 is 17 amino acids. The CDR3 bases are TGTGCCAGCAGCCCCAACCCTTGGCGGGAGGGCCGAAACGAGCGGTACTTC. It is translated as CASSPNPWREGRNERYF. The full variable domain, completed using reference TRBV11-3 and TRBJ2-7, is EAGVVQSPRYKIIEKKQPVAFWCNPISGHNTLYWYLQNLGQGPELLIRYENEEAVDDSQLPKDRFSAERLKGVDSTLKIQPAELGDSAVYLCASSPNPWREGRNERYFGPGTRLTVT.

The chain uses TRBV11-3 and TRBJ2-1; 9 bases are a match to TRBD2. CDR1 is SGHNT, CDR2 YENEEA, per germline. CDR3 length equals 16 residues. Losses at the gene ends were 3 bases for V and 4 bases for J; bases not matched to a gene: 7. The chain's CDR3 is CASSFAGGPGYNEQFF. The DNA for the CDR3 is TGTGCCAGCAGCTTTGCGGGAGGGCCCGGTTACAATGAGCAGTTCTTC.

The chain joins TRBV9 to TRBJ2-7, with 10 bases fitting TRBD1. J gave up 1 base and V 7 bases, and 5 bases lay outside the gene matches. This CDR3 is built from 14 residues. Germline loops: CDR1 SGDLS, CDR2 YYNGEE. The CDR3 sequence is CASGRTGGSYEQYF. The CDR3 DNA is TGTGCCAGCGGACGGACAGGGGGTTCCTACGAGCAGTACTTC. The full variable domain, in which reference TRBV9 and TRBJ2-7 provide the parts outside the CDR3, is DSGVTQTPKHLITATGQRVTLRCSPRSGDLSVYWYQQSLDQGLQFLIQYYNGEERAKGNILERFSAQQFPDLHSELNLSSLELGDSALYFCASGRTGGSYEQYFGPGTRLTVT.

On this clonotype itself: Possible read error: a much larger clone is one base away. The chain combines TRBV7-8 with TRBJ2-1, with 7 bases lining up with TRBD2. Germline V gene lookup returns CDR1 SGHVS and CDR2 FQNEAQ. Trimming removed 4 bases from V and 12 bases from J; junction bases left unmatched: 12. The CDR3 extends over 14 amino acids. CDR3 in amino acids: CASSSGVVAGLQFF. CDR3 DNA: TGTGCCAGCAGCTCTGGCGTGGTAGCGGGTTTGCAGTTCTTC.

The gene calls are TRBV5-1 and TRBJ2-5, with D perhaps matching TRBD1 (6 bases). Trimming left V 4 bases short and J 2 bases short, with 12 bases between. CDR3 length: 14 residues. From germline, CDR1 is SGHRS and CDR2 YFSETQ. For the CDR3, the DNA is TGCGCCAGCAGCGAGGACAGAAATCAAGAGACCCAGTACTTC. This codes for CASSEDRNQETQYF.

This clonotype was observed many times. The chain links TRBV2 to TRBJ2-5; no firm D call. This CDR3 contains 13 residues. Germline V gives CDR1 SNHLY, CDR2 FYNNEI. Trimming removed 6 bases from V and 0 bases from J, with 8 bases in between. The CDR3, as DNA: TGTGCCAGCAGCTTTCAGAACCAAGAGACCCAGTACTTC. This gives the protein CASSFQNQETQYF.

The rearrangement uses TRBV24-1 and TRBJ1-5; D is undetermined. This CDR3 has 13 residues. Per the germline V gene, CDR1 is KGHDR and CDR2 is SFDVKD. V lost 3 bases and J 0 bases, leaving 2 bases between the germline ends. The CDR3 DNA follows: TGTGCCACCAGTGATGCTAGCAATCAGCCCCAGCATTTT. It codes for CATSDASNQPQHF.